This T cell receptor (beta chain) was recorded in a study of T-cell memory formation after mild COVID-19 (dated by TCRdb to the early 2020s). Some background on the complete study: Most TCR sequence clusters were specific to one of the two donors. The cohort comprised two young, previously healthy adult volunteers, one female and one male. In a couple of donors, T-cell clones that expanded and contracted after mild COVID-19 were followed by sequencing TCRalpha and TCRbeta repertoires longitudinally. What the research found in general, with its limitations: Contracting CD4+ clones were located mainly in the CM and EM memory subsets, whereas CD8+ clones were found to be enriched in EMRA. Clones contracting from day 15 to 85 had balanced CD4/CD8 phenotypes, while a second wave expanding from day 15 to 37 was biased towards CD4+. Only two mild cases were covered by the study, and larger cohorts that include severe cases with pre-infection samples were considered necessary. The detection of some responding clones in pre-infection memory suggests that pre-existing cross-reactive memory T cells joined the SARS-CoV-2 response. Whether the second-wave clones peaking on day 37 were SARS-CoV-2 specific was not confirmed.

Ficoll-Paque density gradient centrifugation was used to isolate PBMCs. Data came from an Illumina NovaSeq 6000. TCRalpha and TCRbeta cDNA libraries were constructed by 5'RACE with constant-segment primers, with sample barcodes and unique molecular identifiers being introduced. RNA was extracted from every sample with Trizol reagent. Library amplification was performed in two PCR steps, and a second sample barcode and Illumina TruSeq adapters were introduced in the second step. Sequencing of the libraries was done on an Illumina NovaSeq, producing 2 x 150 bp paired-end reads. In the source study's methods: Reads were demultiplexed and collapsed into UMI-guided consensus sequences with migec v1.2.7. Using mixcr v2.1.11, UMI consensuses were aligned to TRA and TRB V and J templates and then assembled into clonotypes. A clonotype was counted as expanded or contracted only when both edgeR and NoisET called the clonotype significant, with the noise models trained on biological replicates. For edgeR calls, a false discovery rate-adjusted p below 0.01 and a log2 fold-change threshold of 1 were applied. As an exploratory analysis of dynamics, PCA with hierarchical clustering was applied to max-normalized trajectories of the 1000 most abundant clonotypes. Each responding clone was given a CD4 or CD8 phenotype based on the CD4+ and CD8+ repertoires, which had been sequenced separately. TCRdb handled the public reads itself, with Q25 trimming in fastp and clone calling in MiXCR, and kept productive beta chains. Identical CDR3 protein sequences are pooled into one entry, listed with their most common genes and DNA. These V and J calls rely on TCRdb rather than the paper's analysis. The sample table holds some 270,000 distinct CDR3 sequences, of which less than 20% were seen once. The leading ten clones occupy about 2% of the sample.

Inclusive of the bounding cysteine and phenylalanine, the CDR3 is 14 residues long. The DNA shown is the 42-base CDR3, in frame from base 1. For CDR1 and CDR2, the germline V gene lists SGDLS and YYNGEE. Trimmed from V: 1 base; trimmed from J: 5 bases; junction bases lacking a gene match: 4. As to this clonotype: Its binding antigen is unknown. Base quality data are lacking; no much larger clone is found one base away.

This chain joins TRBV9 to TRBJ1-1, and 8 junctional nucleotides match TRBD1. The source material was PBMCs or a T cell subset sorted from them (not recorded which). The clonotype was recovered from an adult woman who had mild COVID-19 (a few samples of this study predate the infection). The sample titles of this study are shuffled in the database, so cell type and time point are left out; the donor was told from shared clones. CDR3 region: CASSVSQGGTEAFF. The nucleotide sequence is TGTGCCAGCAGCGTATCACAGGGGGGGACTGAAGCTTTCTTT.